This TCR beta chain was profiled in a study of OX40 agonist ivuxolimab in advanced cancers. Assay used: immunoSEQ multiplex PCR; TCRdb lists only in-frame clones, some missing. The table includes tens of thousands of clones, 70% to 90% detected once. The CDR3 consists of 15 residues. From germline, CDR1 is MNHEY and CDR2 SMNVEV (reference sequence). V lost 3 bases and J lost 6, with 15 bases in between. The sequencing here drew on CD4+ or CD8+ T cells sorted from blood, taken in a trial of the OX40 agonist ivuxolimab. This TCR was recovered from an adult with an advanced solid tumor such as melanoma, head and neck, liver or kidney cancer. The V gene is TRBV27, the J gene TRBJ2-1, with D maybe TRBD2 (7 bases). The CDR3 loop reads CASSFRWEGVNEQFF. In DNA form, the CDR3 reads TGTGCCAGCAGTTTTCGGTGGGAGGGGGTCAATGAGCAGTTCTTC.